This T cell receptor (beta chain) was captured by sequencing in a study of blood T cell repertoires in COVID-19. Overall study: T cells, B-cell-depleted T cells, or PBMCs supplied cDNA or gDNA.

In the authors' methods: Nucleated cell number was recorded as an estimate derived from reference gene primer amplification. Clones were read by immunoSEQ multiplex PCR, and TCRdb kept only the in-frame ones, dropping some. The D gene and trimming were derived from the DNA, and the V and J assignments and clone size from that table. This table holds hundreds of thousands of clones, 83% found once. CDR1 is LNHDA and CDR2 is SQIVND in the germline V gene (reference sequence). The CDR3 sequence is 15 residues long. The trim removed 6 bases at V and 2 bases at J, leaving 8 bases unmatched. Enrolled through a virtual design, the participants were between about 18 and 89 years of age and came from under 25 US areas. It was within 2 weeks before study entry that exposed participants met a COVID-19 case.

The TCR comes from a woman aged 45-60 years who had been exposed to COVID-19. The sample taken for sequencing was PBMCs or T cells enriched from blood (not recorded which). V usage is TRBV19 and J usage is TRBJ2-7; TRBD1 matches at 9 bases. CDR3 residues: CASRGWRQGAYEQYF. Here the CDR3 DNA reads TGTGCCAGTAGAGGATGGAGACAGGGGGCCTACGAGCAGTACTTC.